The 26 T cell receptor beta chains given below trace back to one sample, sequenced in a study of T cells after yellow fever vaccination. In TCRdb, the 5' RACE reads were re-called with MiXCR into one record per CDR3 protein. The sample records 300,000 to 400,000 distinct CDR3 sequences, roughly 8.4% being singletons. Material: PBMCs, obtained around 45 days after the first yellow fever vaccination. Source of these receptors: a man aged 18 to 35 who received the YFV17D yellow fever vaccine.

This clonotype occurred a few times. The chain is built from TRBV7-2 and TRBJ2-3; 8 positions agree with TRBD1. The ends lost 5 bases at V and 2 bases at J; junction bases unmatched: 9. The CDR3 totals 16 residues. CDR1 and CDR2 (germline): SGHTA, FQGNSA. The CDR3 DNA follows: TGTGCCAGCAGCCCCCCCCGGACAGGGATCACAGATACGCAGTATTTT. It yields the protein CASSPPRTGITDTQYF.

The chain is built from TRBV5-1 and TRBJ2-5; possibly TRBD1 or TRBD2 for D (5 bases each). Looked up from germline, CDR1 is SGHRS and CDR2 is YFSETQ. The V gene lost 4 bases and the J gene lost 5 bases, with 18 bases spanning the gap. CDR3 size: 15 residues. This chain's CDR3 is CASSPEGLPGETQYF. The CDR3 nucleotides read TGCGCCAGCAGCCCTGAGGGGCTCCCCGGCGAGACCCAGTACTTC.

This chain joins TRBV7-3 and TRBJ2-3, with TRBD2 matching over 8 bases. Germline CDR1 and CDR2: SGHTA and FQGTGA. The V segment lost 3 bases and the J segment 5 bases; nucleotides outside the gene matches: 7. The CDR3 has 15 residues. The CDR3 DNA sequence: TGTGCCAGCAGCTTTACGGGGGGGCTGGGAGATACGCAGTATTTT. Protein product: CASSFTGGLGDTQYF.

This chain joins TRBV5-1 and TRBJ1-1; D ambiguous. V was clipped by 4 bases and J by 0 bases, with 13 bases between them. The germline V gene has CDR1 SGHRS and CDR2 YFSETQ. The length of the CDR3 is 15 residues. The CDR3 loop reads CASSPGGWVNTEAFF. CDR3 coding DNA: TGCGCCAGCAGCCCCGGAGGCTGGGTGAACACTGAAGCTTTCTTT.

CDR3 in amino acids: CASSKARNGEAFF. The DNA for the CDR3 is TGTGCCAGCAGCAAAGCCAGAAACGGAGAAGCTTTCTTT. This chain connects TRBV2 to TRBJ1-1; D unresolved. CDR1 SNHLY and CDR2 FYNNEI come from the germline V gene. The V gene lost 6 bases and the J gene lost 8 bases, with 16 bases spanning the gap. This CDR3 comprises 13 residues.

V and J are TRBV20-1 and TRBJ2-1, with D perhaps TRBD2 (5 bases). CDR3 length equals 13 residues. The germline V gene encodes CDR1 DFQATT and CDR2 SNEGSKA (reference sequence). V gave up 6 bases and J gave up 2 bases, with 11 bases separating them. CDR3 bases: TGCAGTGCCCTAGCTTTTACCTACAATGAGCAGTTCTTC. It specifies CSALAFTYNEQFF.

This clonotype was counted a few times. The gene calls are TRBV6-5 and TRBJ1-6, with 8 bases identical to TRBD1. This CDR3 region has 15 residues. The trim removed 0 bases at V and 10 bases at J, leaving 5 bases unmatched. CDR1 and CDR2 from the germline V gene are MNHEY and SVGAGI. CDR3 amino acids: CASSYSRDRRSPLHF. In DNA, the CDR3 is TGTGCCAGCAGTTACTCGAGGGACAGGAGATCACCCCTCCACTTT.

V gene TRBV7-3 combines with J gene TRBJ2-3; unclear D gene. Germline V CDR1 and CDR2: SGHTA, FQGTGA. Trimming left V 2 bases short and J 7 bases short, with 10 bases between. This CDR3 has 13 residues. DNA of the CDR3: TGTGCCAGCAGCTTAGAGGTCCGGAATACGCAGTATTTT. Protein product: CASSLEVRNTQYF.

This clonotype was seen a handful of times. The chain employs TRBV18 and TRBJ2-5; tentatively, D is TRBD2 (6 bases). This CDR3 has 15 amino acids. The V and J ends lost 0 bases and 2 bases respectively, with 10 bases between them. Germline loops: CDR1 KGHSH, CDR2 LQKENI. The CDR3 DNA follows: TGTGCCAGCTCACCACCCGCGCTAGCGCAAGAGACCCAGTACTTC. Translating it yields CASSPPALAQETQYF.

The chain couples TRBV5-8 to TRBJ2-2; D possibly corresponds to TRBD1 (5 bases). CDR1 and CDR2 (germline): SGHTS, YDEGEE. The CDR3 covers 16 residues. The V and J ends lost 0 bases and 0 bases respectively, with 9 bases between them. The CDR3 loop is CASSLVGRANTGELFF. The CDR3 DNA reads as TGTGCCAGCAGCTTGGTGGGCAGGGCGAACACCGGGGAGCTGTTTTTT.

This clonotype was detected ten times or more. The rearrangement joins TRBV29-1 to TRBJ1-5; D gene ambiguous. The V end lost 3 bases, the J end lost 4 bases, and 10 bases lay between the germline ends. The CDR3 length is 13 residues. In germline, CDR1 is SQVTM, CDR2 ANQGSEA. The CDR3 reads CSVDPGSNQPQHF. DNA of the CDR3: TGCAGCGTTGATCCGGGTTCAAATCAGCCCCAGCATTTT.

In its sample, this clonotype was seen a few times. The chain recombines TRBV12-3 or TRBV12-4 with TRBJ1-2, with 7 nucleotides matching TRBD1. The V gene end was trimmed by 3 bases and the J gene end by 3 bases; junction bases not matched to a gene: 7. This CDR3 region has 15 residues. CDR3: CASSFGGGTDYGYTF. The CDR3 DNA reads as TGTGCCAGCAGTTTCGGAGGGGGCACGGACTATGGCTACACCTTC.

The sample holds a few counts of this clonotype. The chain uses TRBV5-1 and TRBJ2-1; the match to TRBD1 covers 8 bases. With V trimmed by 4 bases and J by 8 bases, 8 bases remained unmatched. The germline CDR1 and CDR2 sequences are SGHRS and YFSETQ. This CDR3 is 14 amino acids long. The CDR3 region has the DNA TGCGCCAGCAGCCCAGGACAGGGCTTCGATGAGCAGTTCTTC. It translates to CASSPGQGFDEQFF.

This clonotype has ten or more counts. The chain recombines TRBV12-3 or TRBV12-4 with TRBJ2-7; 10 bases are a match to TRBD1. The V segment lost 2 bases and the J segment 2 bases; nucleotides outside the gene matches: 3. The CDR3 contains 15 residues. The CDR3: CASSLRDRGPYEQYF. DNA for the CDR3: TGTGCCAGCAGTTTAAGGGACAGGGGCCCCTACGAGCAGTACTTC.

This clonotype showed up just a few times. The DNA for the CDR3 is TGTGCCAGCACCCTAAGGACAATGCAGGGCGCATACAATGAGCAGTTCTTC. Translated: CASTLRTMQGAYNEQFF. This chain connects TRBV12-3 or TRBV12-4 to TRBJ2-1; possible D gene TRBD1, 5 bases. Trimming cost V 7 bases and J 4 bases, with 23 bases left between them. This CDR3 comprises 17 residues.

This chain uses TRBV7-3 with TRBJ2-1, with TRBD2 matching over 9 bases. The CDR3 is 18 residues long. Trimming removed 2 bases from V and 2 bases from J; junction bases left unmatched: 10. CDR1 and CDR2 from the germline V gene are SGHTA and FQGTGA. The CDR3 coding sequence is TGTGCCAGCAGCTTACCGGACGGGACTAGCCTCGCCTACAATGAGCAGTTCTTC. This translates into CASSLPDGTSLAYNEQFF.

V and J are TRBV15 and TRBJ2-7; a weak D match, TRBD2 (5 bases). The CDR3 totals 14 residues. V gave up 0 bases and J gave up 3 bases, with 9 bases separating them. The germline V gene encodes CDR1 LNHNV and CDR2 YYDKDF (reference sequence). As DNA, the CDR3 is TGTGCCACCAGCAGAGATCGCGGGCGCTACGAGCAGTACTTC. The encoded protein is CATSRDRGRYEQYF. Full variable domain (outside the CDR3, taken from reference TRBV15 and TRBJ2-7): DAMVIQNPRYQVTQFGKPVTLSCSQTLNHNVMYWYQQKSSQAPKLLFHYYDKDFNNEADTPDNFQSRRPNTSFCFLDIRSPGLGDTAMYLCATSRDRGRYEQYFGPGTRLTVT.

The chain carries TRBV5-1 and TRBJ2-5, with TRBD2 identical over 8 bases. Germline V gene sequence: CDR1 SGHRS, CDR2 YFSETQ. V lost 5 bases and J lost 4; bases outside the gene matches: 10. The CDR3 spans 15 residues. The CDR3 sequence is CASRSGTSIPETQYF. The CDR3 bases are TGCGCCAGCAGGAGCGGGACTAGTATCCCAGAGACCCAGTACTTC.

This clonotype was counted a few times. The rearrangement uses TRBV4-1 and TRBJ2-7; tentatively, D is TRBD2 (7 bases). Trimming pared 0 bases from V and 0 bases from J, leaving 15 bases between. The germline gives CDR1 MGHRA, CDR2 YSYEKL. CDR3 length: 17 residues. The chain's CDR3 is CASSQEGGVRSSYEQYF. In nucleotides, the CDR3 is TGCGCCAGCAGCCAAGAAGGGGGGGTGAGGAGCTCCTACGAGCAGTACTTC.

This clonotype was detected a few times. The J gene is TRBJ1-5, the V gene TRBV5-1; D might be TRBD1 (5 bases). In germline, CDR1 is SGHRS, CDR2 YFSETQ. Deletions cut 3 bases from V and 4 bases from J, with 14 bases between. The CDR3 has 15 residues. CDR3 coding DNA: TGCGCCAGCAGCTCATCCGGGGCCCAGAATCAGCCCCAGCATTTT. Protein sequence: CASSSSGAQNQPQHF. The whole variable domain, remainder taken from reference TRBV5-1 and TRBJ1-5, is KAGVTQTPRYLIKTRGQQVTLSCSPISGHRSVSWYQQTPGQGLQFLFEYFSETQRNKGNFPGRFSGRQFSNSRSEMNVSTLELGDSALYLCASSSSGAQNQPQHFGDGTRLSIL.

This clonotype was counted many times. The DNA for the CDR3 is TGCAGTTCGCGACAGGGGTGGAACACTGAAGCTTTCTTT. Its protein product is CSSRQGWNTEAFF. This chain joins TRBV20-1 and TRBJ1-1; 8 nucleotides line up with TRBD1. The junction had 6 bases not matched to a gene; V was cut back by 8 bases and J by 1 base. Germline-derived CDR1 and CDR2 are DFQATT and SNEGSKA (reference sequence). This CDR3 comprises 13 residues.

The V call is TRBV5-1, the J call TRBJ2-1; no reliable D call. CDR3 length: 12 residues. V lost 4 bases and J lost 4, with 6 bases in between. From germline, CDR1 is SGHRS and CDR2 YFSETQ. In nucleotides, the CDR3 is TGCGCCAGCAGCAGTCGGTACAATGAGCAGTTCTTC. Encoded protein: CASSSRYNEQFF.

Many counts were recorded for this clonotype. This sequence joins TRBV4-1 and TRBJ2-1; D is unresolved. The CDR3 extends over 12 amino acids. Germline-derived CDR1 and CDR2 are MGHRA and YSYEKL. V dropped 3 bases and J dropped 4 bases, with 4 bases sitting between them. CDR3 nucleotides: TGCGCCAGCAGCCACAGTTACAATGAGCAGTTCTTC. Amino acid sequence: CASSHSYNEQFF.

This clonotype was seen many times. This chain connects TRBV20-1 to TRBJ2-3; the match to TRBD2 covers 11 bases. The germline V gene encodes CDR1 DFQATT and CDR2 SNEGSKA (reference sequence). CDR3 length: 14 amino acids. The ends lost 6 bases at V and 5 bases at J; junction bases unmatched: 7. This chain's CDR3 is CSAEGTSGLDTQYF. DNA of the CDR3: TGCAGTGCGGAAGGGACTAGCGGTCTAGATACGCAGTATTTT.

There are a few counts of this clonotype. The V and J genes are TRBV6-6 and TRBJ1-1; D is perhaps TRBD1 (6 bases). Trimming left V 10 bases short and J 7 bases short, with 10 bases between. Germline-derived CDR1 and CDR2 are MNHNY and SVGAGI (reference sequence). This CDR3 has 10 residues. CDR3 amino acids: CATKGGEAFF. DNA for the CDR3: TGTGCCACCAAAGGGGGTGAAGCTTTCTTT.

The V call is TRBV20-1, the J call TRBJ1-2; D remains ambiguous. The germline CDR1 and CDR2 sequences are DFQATT and SNEGSKA (reference sequence). Between the trimmed V and J ends, which lost 1 base and 5 bases, there was a span of 11 bases. The CDR3 runs to 13 residues. CDR3 DNA: TGCAGTGCTAGAGCCGAGAGGGAGTATGGCTACACCTTC. It is translated as CSARAEREYGYTF.